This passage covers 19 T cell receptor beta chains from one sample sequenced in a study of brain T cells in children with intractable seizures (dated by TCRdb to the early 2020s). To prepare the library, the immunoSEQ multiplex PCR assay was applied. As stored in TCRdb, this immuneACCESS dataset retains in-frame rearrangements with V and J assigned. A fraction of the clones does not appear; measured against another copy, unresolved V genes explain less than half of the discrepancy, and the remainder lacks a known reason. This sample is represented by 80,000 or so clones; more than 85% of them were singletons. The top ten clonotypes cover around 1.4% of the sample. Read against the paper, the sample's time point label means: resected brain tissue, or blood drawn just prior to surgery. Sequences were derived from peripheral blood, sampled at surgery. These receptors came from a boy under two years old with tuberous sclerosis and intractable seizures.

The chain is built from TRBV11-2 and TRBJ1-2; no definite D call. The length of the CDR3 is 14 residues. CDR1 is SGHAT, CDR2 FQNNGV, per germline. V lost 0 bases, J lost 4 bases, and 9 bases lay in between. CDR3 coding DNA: TGTGCCAGCAGCTTAGATAGGACGGCCTATGGCTACACCTTC. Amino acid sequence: CASSLDRTAYGYTF.

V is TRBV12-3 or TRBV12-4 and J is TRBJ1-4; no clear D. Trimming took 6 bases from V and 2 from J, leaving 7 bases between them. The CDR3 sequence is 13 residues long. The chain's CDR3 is CASSRYTNEKLFF. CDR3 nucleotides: TGTGCCAGCAGCAGGTACACTAATGAAAAACTGTTTTTT.

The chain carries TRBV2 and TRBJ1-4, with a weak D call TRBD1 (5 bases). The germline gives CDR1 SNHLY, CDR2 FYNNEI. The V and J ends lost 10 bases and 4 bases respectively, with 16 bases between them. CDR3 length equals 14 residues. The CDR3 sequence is CATGPGLVNEKLFF. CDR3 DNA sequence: TGTGCCACCGGGCCGGGACTGGTTAATGAAAAACTGTTTTTT.

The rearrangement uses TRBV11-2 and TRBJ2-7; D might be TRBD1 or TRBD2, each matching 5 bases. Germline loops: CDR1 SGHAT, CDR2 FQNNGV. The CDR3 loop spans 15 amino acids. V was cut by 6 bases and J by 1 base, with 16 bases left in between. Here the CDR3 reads CASSPPSGPSYEQYF. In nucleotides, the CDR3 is TGTGCCAGCAGTCCCCCCTCGGGACCATCCTACGAGCAGTACTTC. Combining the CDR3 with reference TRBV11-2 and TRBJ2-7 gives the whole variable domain EAGVAQSPRYKIIEKRQSVAFWCNPISGHATLYWYQQILGQGPKLLIQFQNNGVVDDSQLPKDRFSAERLKGVDSTLKIQPAKLEDSAVYLCASSPPSGPSYEQYFGPGTRLTVT.

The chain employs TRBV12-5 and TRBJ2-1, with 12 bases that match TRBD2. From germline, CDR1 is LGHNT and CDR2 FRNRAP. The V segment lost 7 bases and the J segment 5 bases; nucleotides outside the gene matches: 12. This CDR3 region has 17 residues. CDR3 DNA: TGTGCTAGTGCCACAACCGCGGGGACTAGCGGGCACAATGAGCAGTTCTTC. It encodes CASATTAGTSGHNEQFF.

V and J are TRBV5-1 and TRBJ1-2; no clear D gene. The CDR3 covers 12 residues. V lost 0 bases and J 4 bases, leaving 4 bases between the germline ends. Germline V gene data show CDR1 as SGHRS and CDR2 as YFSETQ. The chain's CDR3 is CASSLDAYGYTF. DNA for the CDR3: TGCGCCAGCAGCTTGGACGCCTATGGCTACACCTTC.

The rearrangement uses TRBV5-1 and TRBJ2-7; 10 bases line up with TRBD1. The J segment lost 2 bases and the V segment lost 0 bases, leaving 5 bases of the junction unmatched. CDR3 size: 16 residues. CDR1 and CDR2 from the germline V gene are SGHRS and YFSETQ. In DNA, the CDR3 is TGCGCCAGCAGCTTGGAGGGACAGGGGAATACCTACGAGCAGTACTTC. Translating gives CASSLEGQGNTYEQYF.

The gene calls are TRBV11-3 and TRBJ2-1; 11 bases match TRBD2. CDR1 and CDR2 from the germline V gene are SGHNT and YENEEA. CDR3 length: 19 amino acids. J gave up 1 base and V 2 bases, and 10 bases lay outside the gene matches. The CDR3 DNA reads TGTGCCAGCAGCTTAACTAGCGGGAGTAAAGGAGGGTCCTACAATGAGCAGTTCTTC. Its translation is CASSLTSGSKGGSYNEQFF.

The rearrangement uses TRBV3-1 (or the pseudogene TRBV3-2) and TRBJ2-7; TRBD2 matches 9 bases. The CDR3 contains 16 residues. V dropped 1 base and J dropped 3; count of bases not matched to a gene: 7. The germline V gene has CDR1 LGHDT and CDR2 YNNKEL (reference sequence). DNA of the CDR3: TGTGCCAGCAGCCAAGCCCCTAGCGGGGCTTTCTACGAGCAGTACTTC. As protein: CASSQAPSGAFYEQYF.

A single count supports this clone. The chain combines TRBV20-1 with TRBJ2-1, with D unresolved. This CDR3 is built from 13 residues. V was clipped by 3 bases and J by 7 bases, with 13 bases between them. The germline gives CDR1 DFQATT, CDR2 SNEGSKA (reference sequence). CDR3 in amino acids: CSASTVTWNEQFF. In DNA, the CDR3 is TGCAGTGCTAGTACGGTGACGTGGAATGAGCAGTTCTTC.

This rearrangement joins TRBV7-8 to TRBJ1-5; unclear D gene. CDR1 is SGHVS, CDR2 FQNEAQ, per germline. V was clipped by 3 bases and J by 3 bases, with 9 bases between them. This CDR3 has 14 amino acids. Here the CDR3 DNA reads TGTGCCAGCAGCTTCCGGGATCTCAATCAGCCCCAGCATTTT. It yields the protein CASSFRDLNQPQHF.

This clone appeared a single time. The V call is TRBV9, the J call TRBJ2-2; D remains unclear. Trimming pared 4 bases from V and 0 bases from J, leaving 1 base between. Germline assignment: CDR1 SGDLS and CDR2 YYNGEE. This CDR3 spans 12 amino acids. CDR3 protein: CASSTNTGELFF. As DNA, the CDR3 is TGTGCCAGCAGCACGAACACCGGGGAGCTGTTTTTT.

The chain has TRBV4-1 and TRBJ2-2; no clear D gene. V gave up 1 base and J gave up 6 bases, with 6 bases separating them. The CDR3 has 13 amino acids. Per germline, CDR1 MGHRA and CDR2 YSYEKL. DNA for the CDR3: TGCGCCAGCAGCCAAGTCTCTGCCGGGGAGCTGTTTTTT. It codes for CASSQVSAGELFF.

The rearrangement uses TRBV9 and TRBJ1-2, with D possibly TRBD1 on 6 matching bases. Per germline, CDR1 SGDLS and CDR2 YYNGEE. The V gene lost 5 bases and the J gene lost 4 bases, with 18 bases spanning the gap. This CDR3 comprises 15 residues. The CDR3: CASRPPLTGPYGYTF. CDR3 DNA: TGTGCCAGCAGACCCCCCCTTACAGGGCCCTATGGCTACACCTTC.

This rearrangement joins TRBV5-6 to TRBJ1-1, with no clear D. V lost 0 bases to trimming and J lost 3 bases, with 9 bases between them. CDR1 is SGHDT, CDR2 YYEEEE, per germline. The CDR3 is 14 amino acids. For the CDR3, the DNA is TGTGCCAGCAGCTTGGTCGATGTGGACACTGAAGCTTTCTTT. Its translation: CASSLVDVDTEAFF.

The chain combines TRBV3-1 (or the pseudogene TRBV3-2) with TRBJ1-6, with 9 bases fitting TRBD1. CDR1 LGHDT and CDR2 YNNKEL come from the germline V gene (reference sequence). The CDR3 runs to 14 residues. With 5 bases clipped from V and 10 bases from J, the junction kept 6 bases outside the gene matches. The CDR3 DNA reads TGTGCCAGCAGCTCGGGACAGGGCGGCTCACCCCTCCACTTT. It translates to CASSSGQGGSPLHF.

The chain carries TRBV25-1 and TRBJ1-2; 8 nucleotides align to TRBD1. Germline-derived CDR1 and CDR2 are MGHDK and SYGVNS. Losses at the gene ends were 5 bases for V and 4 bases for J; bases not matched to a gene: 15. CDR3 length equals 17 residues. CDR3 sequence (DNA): TGTGCCAGCAGTCCCTCAGGGGGCGAATCCCTCGGCTATGGCTACACCTTC. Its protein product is CASSPSGGESLGYGYTF.

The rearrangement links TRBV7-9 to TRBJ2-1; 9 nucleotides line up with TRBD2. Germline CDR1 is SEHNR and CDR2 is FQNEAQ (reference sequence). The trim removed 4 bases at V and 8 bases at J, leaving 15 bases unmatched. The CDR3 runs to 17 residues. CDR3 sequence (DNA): TGTGCCAGCAGCTCCTCCCTTTTTCGCGGGGGGGCCCATGAGCAGTTCTTC. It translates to CASSSSLFRGGAHEQFF.

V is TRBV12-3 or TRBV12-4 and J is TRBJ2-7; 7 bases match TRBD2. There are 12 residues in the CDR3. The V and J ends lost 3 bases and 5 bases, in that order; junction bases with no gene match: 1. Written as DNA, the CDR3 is TGTGCCAGCAGTTTCGGGGGGAACGAGCAGTACTTC. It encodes CASSFGGNEQYF.